This T cell receptor (beta chain) was documented in a study of cytomegalovirus exposure and HLA in healthy donors. Primers for the PCR totalled 60 Vbeta and 13 Jbeta. The data were produced by immunoSEQ multiplex PCR, yet TCRdb's version contains in-frame clones alone and is incomplete. The table has 150,000 or so clones, over 60% seen once. Germline V gives CDR1 MDHEN, CDR2 SYDVKM. This CDR3 is 12 amino acids long. V lost 6 bases and J lost 2, with 5 bases in between. Sequencing was performed on PBMCs. This clonotype was sampled from a male donor in good health and CMV-seronegative. The rearrangement uses TRBV28 and TRBJ1-3; D remains ambiguous. The CDR3 DNA reads TGTGCCAGCAGGGCCCCTGGAAACACCATATATTTT. It yields the protein CASRAPGNTIYF.